The sequence of this TCR beta chain was determined in a study of cytomegalovirus exposure and HLA in healthy donors (dated by TCRdb to about 2017). Describing the broader study: According to an earlier analysis of around 600 of the donors, 150 million to 200 million T cells yielded 117 million unique TCR beta sequences and 276 Gb of sequence data. Typing coverage varied by locus: roughly 629-640 donors for A, B, C, DRB1 and DQB1; roughly 510 for DQA1; 600 to 610 for DPA1; around 450 for DPB1. To predict cytomegalovirus infection status, the study combined high-throughput TCR immunosequencing, statistical association of individual TCRs with disease status, and machine learning. A few DR-DQ haplotypes were treated as single units for association and clustering because of strong linkage in the cohort. A later genetic analysis used genome-wide SNP genotypes for about three fifths of the roughly 700 donors, treating that subset as a discovery cohort. An early release covering roughly 580 HLA-typed donors comprised approximately 300 gigabases of sequencing data and tens of millions of unique TCR sequences. The study aimed to test whether signatures of past pathogen exposure could be identified by cataloging public T cell receptors. Of the 350 to 450 genotyped donors, 65% to 90% fell in the genetic ancestry cluster associated with self-reported Caucasian donors. Using immunosequencing, the study profiled T cell repertoires from about 620 subjects and related those repertoires to cytomegalovirus serostatus. Across approximately 400 genotyped donors of the cohort, an average of roughly 200,000 unique TCR beta nucleotide sequences per donor were sequenced, and approximately 17% of those sequences were non-productive. Rather than drawing on any new phenotypic data, the later analysis identified candidate immune exposures from TCR beta sequences and the way those sequences occurred across donors. Along with the roughly 700-subject first cohort, a separate validation cohort of more than 90 different subjects was used. All discovery cohort repertoires had been generated using a single sequencing platform. An earlier analysis of several hundred of the donors applied high-throughput TCR beta sequencing to assess whether each TCR beta V gene segment acted as functional or pseudogenic. Class I and class II HLA loci were covered by the typing at four-digit resolution. To study patterns of TCR occurrence, a later analysis re-analyzed previously published TCR beta repertoires from several hundred donors and added high-resolution HLA genotyping. Donor age, sex, ethnicity and CMV serostatus were compiled together with the repertoire data. General findings and caveats noted by the study authors: In a later analysis, TCR association rates were found to vary across HLA loci, with the most associated TCRs seen for DRB1 alleles and the fewest for HLA-C alleles. A cluster of highly shared sequence variants was judged likely to represent a technical artifact of the sequencing pipeline. In a later analysis, most CMV-associated TCR beta chains were found to appear HLA-restricted, with HLA associations seemingly driven largely by CMV exposure. Specific HLA alleles were associated with 15,000 to 20,000 TCR beta sequences at a false discovery rate of 0.05 in a later analysis. The study listed over 150 TCR beta chains as associated with cytomegalovirus. Some IMGT-functional V segments, including TRBV6-2 and TRBV6-3, could not be told apart with the 87-base-pair reads, so those segments were excluded. Across donors, most TCR sequences were observed very rarely, whereas some public TCRs were present in many individuals. Cytomegalovirus status was reported to be diagnosed by the classifier with high specificity and sensitivity in both the original and validation cohorts. In a later genetic analysis, fewer N-insertions in productive TCRs were reported among donors in an Asian-associated ancestry cluster than the 666-donor mean. In vitro tests confirmed that a few of the cytomegalovirus-associated TCR beta chains recognize cytomegalovirus antigens. CMV serostatus was the only immune exposure information available for the cohort. Presence/absence analyses assumed roughly uniform sequencing depth across donors, an assumption that may not hold. A later genetic analysis associated a missense DCLRE1C variant with V-gene and J-gene trimming of TCR beta chains, and an independent cohort replicated the association. In a later analysis, several top co-occurrence clusters were reported to appear linked to parvovirus B19, influenza, CMV and Epstein-Barr virus. The authors suggested that the approach could potentially be generalized to other disease states and immunological phenotypes. HLA typing was unavailable for some donors at each locus, so association tests used only the typed subset. This cohort had only TCR beta chains sequenced, and the lack of alpha or paired-chain data limited which features could be detected. In an earlier analysis of more than 500 of the donors, most TCR beta V segments appeared in productive rearrangements about 90% or about 30% of the time, broadly matching IMGT annotations. Correlated functional status among segregating V segments might be attributable to linkage disequilibrium, but an unknown experimental factor could not be ruled out. A further reported finding was that TCR beta sequences accurately predicted the HLA-A and HLA-B alleles for most subjects in the first cohort. Strong co-occurrence of HLA alleles, especially DR and DQ, made assigning TCR associations to individual alleles difficult. Compared with equally common non-associated chains, HLA-associated TCR beta chains in a later analysis were more clonally expanded and had lower generation probabilities. Because counts were too low, some 16 rarely observed V segments, including chromosome 9 orphons, were excluded from the earlier analysis of 587 of the donors.

Libraries were made using the immunoSEQ multiplex PCR assay. The multiplex PCR relied on a mix of 60 forward primers for TCR Vbeta segments and 13 reverse primers for TCR Jbeta segments. The CDR3 region of rearranged TCR beta genes was amplified from genomic DNA by a multiplex PCR assay. Amplified TCR beta libraries were sequenced as 87-base-pair reads on the Illumina HiSeq System. As for the authors' bioinformatics: A later analysis counted approximately 76 million unique TCR beta chains across the 666 repertoires, and roughly 9.9 million of these chains were shared by at least two donors. Raw reads were error-corrected and collapsed into unique sequences by a nearest-neighbor algorithm in which closely related sequences were merged to remove PCR and sequencing errors. Alignment of CDR3 sequences to IMGT reference sequences was used to assign V, D and J gene segments. Each retained sequence needed at least a six-nucleotide match to both a V gene segment and a J gene segment. Rearrangements were called productive when the CDR3 lacked stop codons and stayed in frame with V and J; all others were non-productive. Following IMGT convention, CDR3 was defined as the stretch from the second conserved V-encoded cysteine up to the conserved J-encoded phenylalanine. The earlier analysis of 550 to 650 of the donors excluded any sequence lacking an unambiguous match to a single V gene segment. In an earlier analysis of about 590 of the donors, a V segment was called functional when productive rearrangements were above 56.7%, and segregating when the standard deviation between donors exceeded 5%. A statistical classification framework was built for diagnosing cytomegalovirus status from the catalog of TCR beta chain sequences. V and J gene assignment, in a later analysis, came from comparing TCR nucleotide sequences with IMGT/GENE-DB human TR gene sequences. The TCRdist pipeline was used in a later analysis to assign CDR3 sequences and most-parsimonious VDJ recombination scenarios. In a later analysis, each TCR beta chain was defined by its CDR3 amino acid sequence together with its V-gene family, and reads lacking a unique V-gene family were excluded. As a way to deal with suspected cross-contamination and a sequencing artifact, a later analysis dropped 640 or so nucleotide sequences that were highly shared and had low generation probability. A later analysis calculated a clonal expansion index for each public chain from normalized within-repertoire ranks of inferred template counts. A later analysis computed generation probabilities with a VDJ recombination model fitted to out-of-frame rearrangements, and checked the results against IGoR. Hypergeometric tests were used in a later analysis to score TCR-TCR, TCR-HLA and TCR-CMV co-occurrence, with a repertoire-size bias correction applied to the TCR pairs. To estimate false discovery rates, a later analysis permuted the HLA or CMV assignments 20 times. In a later analysis, co-occurring TCRs were grouped with DBSCAN, and TCRdist sequence similarity was added when clustering was performed within HLA-allele-positive subsets. Co-occurrence clustering excluded repertoires with fewer than 30,000 or more than 120,000 public chains, plus five with anomalous nucleotide sharing. Drawn from immuneACCESS, this table holds only the in-frame rearrangements with V and J called that TCRdb kept. Clones are partly lost; checked studies trace under half to an unresolved V gene and leave the rest unexplained. V and J calls plus clone size are reproduced from that table; the DNA served to infer D and trimming. Here the sample has more than 30,000 clones; around 70% occur a single time. Roughly 6.7% of the sample goes to the ten largest clones.

The cohort comprised around 700 healthy bone marrow donors. All cohort members were sampled while nominally healthy, although unrecorded immune exposures were likely present. The donor was CMV seronegative and was included in the group of 352 seronegative cohort members. A peripheral blood sample was collected from each donor, and TCR beta sequencing was performed on peripheral blood mononuclear cells. The Qiagen DNeasy Blood Extraction Kit was used to extract genomic DNA from the blood cell samples. The V end gives up 0 bases and the J end 5 bases, leaving 6 bases in the junction not matched to a gene. CDR1 and CDR2 (SGHRS, YFSETQ) derive from the germline V gene. The CDR3 sequence holds 15 residues, the cysteine and phenylalanine included. Here the CDR3 DNA is all that survives: 45 bases in frame from base 1. With regard to this clone: Its antigen is not yet known. Base-call qualities are not available, and no considerably larger clone is one nucleotide away.

The sequence derives from a man aged 30 to 39 in good health and CMV-seronegative. The material sequenced was PBMCs. This chain is built from TRBV5-1 and TRBJ2-3, and TRBD1 matches 7 of the central bases. The DNA is TGCGCCAGCAGCTTGGGTGACAGGGAAGGAGATACGCAGTATTTT. This gives the protein CASSLGDREGDTQYF. The variable domain in full, with residues beyond the CDR3 obtained from the reference TRBV5-1 and TRBJ2-3 genes, is KAGVTQTPRYLIKTRGQQVTLSCSPISGHRSVSWYQQTPGQGLQFLFEYFSETQRNKGNFPGRFSGRQFSNSRSEMNVSTLELGDSALYLCASSLGDREGDTQYFGPGTRLTVL.